Presented here are 26 T cell receptor beta chains from one specimen sequenced in a study of blood T cells in healthy people across ages. The use of a sample-barcoded 5' primer and a J-beta primer mix characterized a second PCR of about 7 to 12 cycles. A single record per CDR3 protein comes from TCRdb applying MiXCR to the 5' RACE reads. The sample contains about 1,500,000 distinct CDR3 sequences, 40% to 50% of which appear only once. The specimen was blood. The receptors derive from a woman aged 18-30 years in good health.

This clonotype came up a few times. The chain is built from TRBV9 and TRBJ1-2, with a possible D match to TRBD1 (5 bases). In germline, CDR1 is SGDLS, CDR2 YYNGEE. The CDR3 runs to 13 residues. The germline V and J ends were trimmed by 2 bases and 4 bases, with 9 bases remaining between them. The CDR3 region has the DNA TGTGCCAGCAGCGTGACGGGACTCTATGGCTACACCTTC. Its protein product is CASSVTGLYGYTF.

The V call is TRBV14, the J call TRBJ2-3, with 8 bases that match TRBD1. Losses at the gene ends were 3 bases for V and 5 bases for J; bases not matched to a gene: 10. Germline V gene data show CDR1 as SGHDN and CDR2 as FVKESK. This CDR3 has 16 residues. The CDR3 here is CASSHISRGLIDTQYF. In nucleotides, the CDR3 is TGTGCCAGCAGCCACATATCCAGGGGGCTGATAGATACGCAGTATTTT.

This chain uses TRBV30 with TRBJ2-7; no firm D call. The V and J ends lost 2 bases and 4 bases respectively, with 9 bases between them. Germline assignment: CDR1 GTSNPN and CDR2 SVGIG (reference sequence). This CDR3 has 12 residues. CDR3 residues: CAWSTTYYEQYF. CDR3 coding DNA: TGTGCCTGGAGTACCACCTATTACGAGCAGTACTTC.

The chain joins TRBV12-3 or TRBV12-4 to TRBJ2-3, with a possible D match to TRBD1 (5 bases). Deletions cut 3 bases from V and 12 bases from J, with 16 bases between. CDR3 length equals 13 residues. In nucleotides, the CDR3 is TGTGCCAGCAGTTTCCCTAACAGGAGATATCAGTATTTT. This codes for CASSFPNRRYQYF.

The CDR3, as DNA: TGTGCCAGCAGTTTAGCCCCGAACAGGGGTTACATTCAGTACTTC. This sequence encodes CASSLAPNRGYIQYF. The chain carries TRBV12-3 or TRBV12-4 and TRBJ2-4, with 7 nucleotides matching TRBD1. The V segment lost 0 bases and the J segment 8 bases; nucleotides outside the gene matches: 7. This CDR3 comprises 15 residues.

CDR3 coding DNA: TGCAGTGCGGGGGACAGGGTGGACGGTGCAGAGACCCAGTACTTC. It translates to CSAGDRVDGAETQYF. The genes are TRBV20-1 and TRBJ2-5; TRBD1 agrees at 9 bases. In germline, CDR1 is DFQATT, CDR2 SNEGSKA (reference sequence). The V and J ends lost 6 bases and 4 bases, in that order; junction bases with no gene match: 12. The CDR3 contains 15 residues.

This chain connects TRBV20-1 to TRBJ2-5; D perhaps matches TRBD1 (6 bases). The V and J ends lost 6 bases and 4 bases respectively, with 15 bases between them. Germline assignment: CDR1 DFQATT and CDR2 SNEGSKA (reference sequence). The CDR3 has 13 residues. The CDR3 loop reads CSAPQGFRETQYF. In nucleotides, the CDR3 is TGCAGTGCGCCCCAGGGGTTTCGAGAGACCCAGTACTTC.

In this sample, this clonotype turned up a few times. This chain joins TRBV10-3 and TRBJ2-5; tentatively, D is TRBD2 (5 bases). Germline CDR1 and CDR2: ENHRY and SYGVKD. Trimming pared 5 bases from V and 2 bases from J, leaving 6 bases between. This CDR3 comprises 12 residues. CDR3 loop: CAISSGQETQYF. CDR3 bases: TGTGCCATCAGTAGCGGTCAAGAGACCCAGTACTTC.

This sequence joins TRBV30 and TRBJ2-1; TRBD1 or TRBD2 may be the D gene (6 bases each). V dropped 0 bases and J dropped 3 bases, with 15 bases sitting between them. The CDR3 is 16 amino acids. The V gene's germline CDR1 is GTSNPN and CDR2 SVGIG (reference sequence). The CDR3 region is CAWSVIKGGRYNEQFF. The CDR3 DNA is TGTGCCTGGAGTGTAATAAAGGGGGGACGCTACAATGAGCAGTTCTTC.

The chain employs TRBV11-1 and TRBJ2-3; D remains unclear. This CDR3 is built from 13 residues. The germline V gene has CDR1 SGHAT and CDR2 FQDESV (reference sequence). The ends were cut back, 3 bases at V and 4 bases at J, with 8 bases in the middle. CDR3: CASSFSFSDTQYF. In DNA, the CDR3 is TGTGCCAGCAGCTTTAGCTTTTCAGATACGCAGTATTTT.

J is TRBJ1-5 and V is TRBV4-1, with 7 bases that match TRBD1. The CDR3 has 17 amino acids. Per the germline V gene, CDR1 is MGHRA and CDR2 is YSYEKL. The J segment lost 6 bases and the V segment lost 0 bases, leaving 11 bases of the junction unmatched. CDR3 sequence (DNA): TGCGCCAGCAGCCAAGATTCCGAACAGGGGAGGGCTCAGCCCCAGCATTTT. Its protein product is CASSQDSEQGRAQPQHF.

This clonotype came up once. This chain joins TRBV7-9 and TRBJ2-4; D is uncertain. The CDR3 covers 15 residues. The V gene's germline CDR1 is SEHNR and CDR2 FQNEAQ (reference sequence). The V and J ends lost 2 bases and 8 bases respectively, with 16 bases between them. The DNA for the CDR3 is TGTGCCAGCAGCTTAATCGTGTACTCGGAGCACATTCAGTACTTC. Translated: CASSLIVYSEHIQYF.

The V and J genes are TRBV12-3 or TRBV12-4 and TRBJ2-6; D might be TRBD2 (5 bases). V dropped 5 bases and J dropped 3 bases, with 17 bases sitting between them. The CDR3 length is 17 residues. The CDR3 loop is CASSRTGVSYGANVLTF. DNA of the CDR3: TGTGCCAGCAGTAGGACTGGGGTTTCGTATGGGGCCAACGTCCTGACTTTC.

The chain combines TRBV5-4 with TRBJ2-2; 9 positions match TRBD1. CDR3 length equals 16 residues. V lost 4 bases to trimming and J lost 5 bases; unmatched junction nucleotides: 9. The germline gives CDR1 SGHNT, CDR2 YYREEE (reference sequence). DNA for the CDR3: TGTGCCAGCAGCCCCGGGACAGGGAGGGTGACCGGGGAGCTGTTTTTT. It is translated as CASSPGTGRVTGELFF.

The chain recombines TRBV29-1 with TRBJ2-5; D may match TRBD1 or TRBD2 (5 bases each). Per germline, CDR1 SQVTM and CDR2 ANQGSEA. V was shortened by 7 bases and J by 11 bases, with 17 bases between the two germline ends. The CDR3 has 11 residues. The CDR3 reads CSGGTGYGQYF. In DNA form, the CDR3 reads TGCAGCGGGGGGACGGGCTACGGGCAGTACTTC.

This clonotype was observed a few times. The chain employs TRBV10-3 and TRBJ2-7, with D possibly matching TRBD2 (5 bases). Per germline, CDR1 ENHRY and CDR2 SYGVKD. Trimming removed 0 bases at V and 3 bases at J, with 12 bases between. CDR3 length: 15 amino acids. The CDR3 is CAISESWGEGYEQYF. CDR3 coding DNA: TGTGCCATCAGTGAGTCGTGGGGAGAGGGCTACGAGCAGTACTTC.

As DNA, the CDR3 is TGTGCCAGCAGTCGTCAGGGTGATAATTCACCCCTCCACTTT. Translation gives CASSRQGDNSPLHF. The chain combines TRBV28 with TRBJ1-6; D may be TRBD1 (5 bases). The germline gives CDR1 MDHEN, CDR2 SYDVKM. Trimming took 5 bases from V and 5 from J, leaving 10 bases between them. The CDR3 is 14 residues long. The entire variable domain, with the rest obtained from reference TRBV28 and TRBJ1-6, is as follows: DVKVTQSSRYLVKRTGEKVFLECVQDMDHENMFWYRQDPGLGLRLIYFSYDVKMKEKGDIPEGYSVSREKKERFSLILESASTNQTSMYLCASSRQGDNSPLHFGNGTRLTVT.

The chain is built from TRBV12-3 or TRBV12-4 and TRBJ2-7; D is possibly TRBD2 (6 bases). With 1 base removed from V and 3 bases from J, the gap between germline ends came to 10 bases. CDR3 length equals 14 residues. The CDR3 DNA follows: TGTGCCAGCAGTTTAGGGACTAACCGCTACGAGCAGTACTTC. Amino acids: CASSLGTNRYEQYF.

The rearrangement links TRBV10-3 to TRBJ2-7; a weak D match, TRBD1 (6 bases). This CDR3 comprises 14 residues. The V end lost 4 bases, the J end lost 6 bases, and 16 bases lay between the germline ends. Germline V gives CDR1 ENHRY, CDR2 SYGVKD. The CDR3 DNA follows: TGTGCCATCAGTGGGACAGAGGGTGTGGGCGAGCAGTACTTC. Its translation is CAISGTEGVGEQYF.

This clonotype was seen more than once but under ten times. This chain joins TRBV10-3 and TRBJ2-7; perhaps TRBD1 as D (5 bases). The CDR3 has 13 residues. The germline CDR1 and CDR2 sequences are ENHRY and SYGVKD. V lost 2 bases to trimming and J lost 1 base, with 6 bases between them. The CDR3 here is CAISEPGSYEQYF. DNA for the CDR3: TGTGCCATCAGTGAGCCAGGGTCCTACGAGCAGTACTTC.

This clonotype has just a few counts. V and J are TRBV6-6 and TRBJ2-7; 8 bases line up with TRBD2. V lost 10 bases, J lost 5 bases, and 7 bases stayed unmatched. CDR1 MNHNY and CDR2 SVGAGI come from the germline V gene (reference sequence). This CDR3 comprises 12 residues. The CDR3 reads CATTGGGNEQYF. CDR3 bases: TGTGCCACTACGGGGGGGGGCAACGAGCAGTACTTC.

The chain carries TRBV7-3 and TRBJ2-3; no reliable D call. CDR3 length: 16 amino acids. V lost 5 bases, J lost 2 bases, and 17 bases lay in between. Germline V lookup: CDR1 SGHTA, CDR2 FQGTGA. CDR3 sequence (DNA): TGTGCCAGCAGCCTCGCAACCGGTTCCCTCACAGATACGCAGTATTTT. Protein product: CASSLATGSLTDTQYF.

The chain employs TRBV28 and TRBJ2-7; perhaps TRBD2 as D (7 bases). The CDR3 covers 15 residues. V lost 7 bases to trimming and J lost 0 bases, with 16 bases between them. Germline loops: CDR1 MDHEN, CDR2 SYDVKM. The CDR3 is CASTPAGATSYEQYF. CDR3 DNA: TGTGCCAGCACCCCCGCGGGGGCGACCTCCTACGAGCAGTACTTC.

CDR3 DNA: TGCAGTGCTAGAGATACCGGGCCTAATGAAAAACTGTTTTTT. Translating it yields CSARDTGPNEKLFF. The V gene is TRBV20-1, the J gene TRBJ1-4, with D hard to call. The CDR3 has 14 amino acids. V was cut by 0 bases and J by 3 bases, with 8 bases left in between. Germline CDR1 reads DFQATT; CDR2 reads SNEGSKA (reference sequence).

This clonotype showed up many times. The chain employs TRBV4-2 and TRBJ1-2, with unresolved D. Trimming stripped 3 bases from V and 4 bases from J, with 6 bases between. The germline V gene has CDR1 LGHNA and CDR2 YNFKEQ. The CDR3 totals 12 residues. CDR3 coding DNA: TGTGCCAGCAGCCAGGTCGGCTATGGCTACACCTTC. Translation: CASSQVGYGYTF.

The rearrangement uses TRBV7-2 and TRBJ2-7, with D possibly matching TRBD1 (6 bases). The CDR3 is 15 residues long. The germline V gene has CDR1 SGHTA and CDR2 FQGNSA. V was pared by 4 bases and J by 4 bases, with 17 bases between. The CDR3 DNA is TGTGCCAGCAGCTCCCAAACAGGGCAGAGATACGAGCAGTACTTC. It encodes CASSSQTGQRYEQYF.